This paragraph covers one TCR beta chain sequence. This clone has a single count. The antigen it binds to is not known. No qualities accompany the bases; no much larger clone lies one base away. This sample's time point label indicates: baseline before first vaccination. Read against the paper, the sample's treatment or condition label means: meningococcal conjugate vaccine given as trial control. Vaccinee samples came from UK trials COV001 and COV002, including a single-blind randomized controlled phase 2/3 trial of AZD1222 (ChAdOx1 nCoV-19) in healthy adults. For TCRbeta chain sequencing, PBMC samples from trial participants were taken at day 0 and at day 28 after the second dose. The source of the sample is a study of T cell responses to AZD1222 COVID-19 vaccine (TCRdb year 2021). For the wider study: TCR sequencing was performed for roughly 250 trial participants, of whom roughly 200 were given two doses of AZD1222 and some 25 were given two doses of MenACWY control vaccine. Enrollment into the trials was organized by age into subgroups of 18-55, 56-69 and 70-plus years, and those subgroups contained roughly 140, 27 and 60 TCR-sequenced participants, respectively. The investigation overall reported the following: No day 14 peak-response samples were available, so repertoires were characterized only after the peak T cell response. A significant rise in spike-specific TCR breadth and depth was observed after two AZD1222 doses relative to day 0 and relative to MenACWY recipients. In the small 56-69-year group, the increase in depth fell short of significance, most likely because of low power. Only 5 to 7 AZD1222 recipients were SARS-CoV-2 seropositive at baseline, limiting conclusions about previously exposed vaccinees. CD4 TCRs associated with the vaccine covered the entire spike protein, and the dominant responses were in regions 160-218 and 743-854. Reportedly, close to half of the unique spike-specific TCRs recognized epitopes lying outside the regions that are mutated in the B.1.351 and B.1.1.7 variants. Participants were mostly white British and included more females than males, and it was suggested by the authors that clonal diversity may have been underestimated.

The CDR3, cysteine through phenylalanine, is 15 amino acids long. Only CDR3 DNA remains: 45 bases, in frame from the first base. Taken from the germline V gene, the CDR1 and CDR2 loops are SGHDT and YYEEEE. The junction shows trimming of 4 bases on V and 4 bases on J, and the gene matches do not reach 9 bases of it. The CDR3 regions of human TCRbeta chains were analyzed by immunosequencing. In the authors' own workflow: TCRs in the repertoires were compared against a reference library of SARS-CoV-2-specific TCRs that had been generated with the MIRA antigen-specificity platform. Breadth meant the fraction of unique TCRs that were SARS-CoV-2-associated, whereas depth meant the fraction of total T cells that were SARS-CoV-2-associated. Using the MIRA data, each spike-specific TCR was assigned both to the spike region to which the TCR was reactive and to a CD4 or CD8 class. Log10-transformed breadth and depth values were compared by one-way ANOVA with Sidak's multiple comparisons tests. Drawn from immuneACCESS, this table holds only the in-frame rearrangements with V and J called that TCRdb kept. Clones are partly lost; checked studies trace under half to an unresolved V gene and leave the rest unexplained. That table is the source of V, J and clone size, and D and trimming were worked out from the DNA. In this sample the table shows 80,000 or so clones, about nine tenths of which occur a single time. The ten largest clones add up to 4.5% of the sample.

This chain joins TRBV5-6 to TRBJ2-5, with 8 middle bases fitting TRBD1. The sample consisted of peripheral blood, taken on day 0 of MenACWY control vaccination. This receptor was taken from an adult in good health. The DNA sequence is TGTGCCAGCAGCGCTACACAGGGGGTACTAGAGACCCAGTACTTC. It translates to CASSATQGVLETQYF.